Detailed here is one T cell receptor beta chain. This sample is part of a study of identical twins. V trimming: 4 bases; J trimming: 1 base; junction bases outside the gene matches: 6. The CDR3 loop spans 16 amino acids. CDR1 and CDR2 (germline): MDHEN, SYDVKM. TCRdb reprocessed the 5' RACE reads via MiXCR and lists one record per CDR3 protein. The sample includes hundreds of thousands of distinct CDR3 sequences, 9% to 15% of them seen just once. These same records also appear under a second study, on yellow fever vaccine responses in identical twins.

The TCR was taken from a woman under 30 in good health. The J gene is TRBJ2-3, the V gene TRBV28; 9 bases line up with TRBD2. Sequenced input: PBMCs. The CDR3 region is CASSSPSGRRTDTQYF. The CDR3 bases are TGTGCCAGCAGTTCGCCAAGCGGGAGGCGCACAGATACGCAGTATTTT.